This T cell receptor beta chain was identified in a study of blood T cells in healthy people across ages (dated by TCRdb to between 2014 and 2017). With regard to the full study: In model experiments, template switching captured about one uniquely barcoded TCR beta cDNA molecule for every two T cells. Using deep sequencing normalized with unique cDNA molecular identifiers, the study measured how TCR beta repertoire diversity changes with age. The donors were divided into four age groups: young (average around 16 years), middle-aged (about 39), aged (approximately 62) and long-lived (around 80). To avoid experimental bias, donors of different ages were randomly spread across the sequencing lanes. Two additional independent replicas of 1 million unique cDNA reads from the same blood draw were analyzed for two donors (one aged 18 to 30 and one aged 80 or older).

The research as a whole found: Estimates of total diversity from one million sequenced T cells were regarded as lower bounds and underestimates. There was a strong correlation between observed TCR beta diversity and the percentage of naive T cells measured by flow cytometry. The CMV infection status of donors was not known, potentially confounding age-related changes in expanded clonotypes. Compared with the aged group, more naive CD4+ T cells, fewer expanded clones and increased TCR diversity were shown by the long-lived group, suggesting age selection. Observed TCR beta diversity per million T cells fell roughly linearly with age, and a significant reduction was already apparent by age around 36. Bulk unsorted PBMC profiling prevented conclusive comparison of naive and antigen-experienced compartments.

Spanning cysteine to phenylalanine, the CDR3 consists of 17 amino acids. Of the read, only the CDR3 DNA is kept; its 51 bases are in frame from base 1. V is trimmed back by 6 bases and J by 5 bases, and the junction contains 10 bases that no gene match accounts for. CDR1 and CDR2 (SNHLY, FYNNEI) derive from the germline V gene. In regard to this clonotype: Its antigen remains unidentified. Base qualities are missing; no much larger clone stands one base away.

Donors were a few dozen systemically healthy Caucasian individuals from Russia aged roughly 6 to 95 years. Ten milliliters of peripheral blood were collected from each donor into EDTA-treated Vacutainer tubes. Ficoll-Paque density-gradient centrifugation was used to isolate PBMCs, with at least 7 million per sample. Total RNA, at least 6 micrograms per sample, was extracted from PBMCs with Trizol reagent. For every donor, flow cytometry on a PBMC aliquot measured the percentage of naive CD45RAhigh/CD27high T cells. Libraries were built with 5' RACE. Sequencing relied on an Illumina HiSeq 2500. A second PCR of 7 to 11 cycles was performed with a sample-barcoded 5' primer and a J-beta primer mix. A unique molecular identifier was introduced onto each TCR beta cDNA molecule by a template-switch 5' adaptor carrying 12 random nucleotides. Each sample yielded at least 3 million CDR3-containing paired-end reads. The Mint cDNA synthesis kit, primed by a TRBC-specific oligonucleotide, was used to synthesize first-strand cDNA from all RNA. Following uracil-DNA glycosylase treatment, a first 18-cycle PCR with universal primers M1SS and BC2_uni_R was performed on all cDNA. Concerning the study's data processing: For normalization, 1 million high-quality reads, each with a distinct molecular identifier, were randomly selected from each sample. Reads sharing molecular identifiers were discarded rather than binned into consensus sequences. MiTCR, with a Q25 quality threshold and the strictest error-elimination algorithm, was used for CDR3 identification, clonotype clustering and error correction. A nonparametric unseen species model using Euler transformation provided a lower-bound estimate of total TCR beta diversity. TCRdb trimmed public reads at Q25 via fastp, called clones via MiXCR and kept in-frame beta chains. When rows share a CDR3 protein, they turn into one entry using the most common DNA and genes. For this entry, the V and J calls and clone size follow TCRdb and not the study's own pipeline. The sample data list 800,000 or so distinct CDR3 sequences, and less than 80% of these were observed just once. The ten largest account for 25% to 35% of the sample.

The TCR sequence derives from a man between 25 and 39 years old in good health. The chain employs TRBV2 and TRBJ2-1, and 13 junction bases match TRBD2. Input material: blood. The base sequence is TGTGCCAGCAGGAGGGGAATACTAGCGGGGGGGCACAATGAGCAGTTCTTC. Its protein reads: CASRRGILAGGHNEQFF.